The sequence of this T cell receptor beta chain was determined in a study of blood T cell repertoires in COVID-19. Study in general: Sources were T cells, B-cell-depleted T cells, or PBMCs; the material itself was cDNA or gDNA.

As originally analysed: Estimation of nucleated cell counts relied on the amplification of reference gene primers. The data were produced by immunoSEQ multiplex PCR, yet TCRdb's version contains in-frame clones alone and is incomplete. Clone size and V and J calls were adopted from that table, with D and trimming inferred from the DNA. The sample yields around 220,000 clones, 75% to 85% seen once. The germline V gene encodes CDR1 SQVTM and CDR2 ANQGSEA. The CDR3 runs 14 residues. V was shortened by 4 bases and J by 1 base, with 12 bases between the two germline ends. Enrolled during active infection, Seattle patients were then followed longitudinally.

V and J are TRBV29-1 and TRBJ2-3; unclear D gene. The sequencing input was peripheral blood. This clonotype originated in a woman older than 75 with COVID-19, enrolled during active disease. CDR3 sequence reads: CSVADPTRTDTQYF. In nucleotides, the CDR3 is TGCAGCGTTGCCGACCCGACACGCACAGATACGCAGTATTTT.